This T cell receptor (beta chain) was sequenced during a study of graft-versus-host responses after intestinal transplantation. Study summary: Recipients had multivisceral, liver-intestinal, or isolated intestinal transplants. General study points: Present in recipient marrow, GvH clones included some that appeared first in ileum or blood.

This clone has just one count. Its antigen remains unidentified. Germline CDR1 reads MNHEY; CDR2 reads SVGAGI. With 2 bases removed from V and 2 bases from J, the gap between germline ends came to 9 bases. The CDR3 is 14 residues long. TCRdb's table, derived via immunoSEQ multiplex PCR, lists solely in-frame clones and lacks some. The sample lists 45,000 to 60,000 clones; around 90% were seen once. This TCR came from a human donor who was the organ donor for an intestinal transplant. This rearrangement joins TRBV6-5 to TRBJ2-5, with D perhaps being TRBD1 or TRBD2 (5 bases each). Sample: unstimulated CD4+ T cells sorted from spleen or lymph node cells, taken before transplant. CDR3 loop: CASSYGGGQETQYF. In DNA, the CDR3 is TGTGCCAGCAGTTACGGGGGTGGACAAGAGACCCAGTACTTC.